This T cell receptor beta chain was identified during a study of CD8+ T cells in alopecia areata. Overall study findings and caveats: Scalp samples also contribute reads from the resident alphabeta T cells found in normal skin. For patients receiving tofacitinib, scalp clonality and expanded CD8+ clones among the top 100 significantly decreased.

Treatment indicated: oral pan-JAK inhibitor, 5-10 mg twice daily. The sequencing template was cDNA reverse transcribed from extracted RNA. Sequenced by immunoSEQ multiplex PCR; TCRdb stores in-frame clones only, minus some. The table has over 150,000 clones, less than 80% seen once; the top ten hold 14%. Trimming removed 4 bases from V and 3 bases from J, with 15 bases in between. CDR3 length: 15 residues. The germline V gene has CDR1 SGDLS and CDR2 YYNGEE. About this clone itself: Its matching antigen is unknown.

The gene calls are TRBV9 and TRBJ2-3, with D tentatively TRBD1 (6 bases). The receptor was derived from a human donor with alopecia areata. The source material was CD4+ T cells sorted from blood, sampled at week 24, from a patient treated with tofacitinib. CDR3 residues: CASSPLLQGTDTQYF. As DNA, the CDR3 is TGTGCCAGCAGCCCACTACTACAGGGAACAGATACGCAGTATTTT.